Listed here are 20 T cell receptor beta chains from one sample, sequenced in a study of blood T cell repertoires in COVID-19. Clones were sequenced by immunoSEQ multiplex PCR, and TCRdb holds only the in-frame ones, with some missing. The data show around 220,000 clones, about 90% seen once. The sequenced material came from PBMCs or T cells enriched from blood (not recorded which). The source of these receptors is a young man who had been exposed to COVID-19.

This chain links TRBV6-8 with TRBJ2-7; 11 bases match TRBD2. Per the germline V gene, CDR1 is MNHGY and CDR2 is SAAAGT. The CDR3 spans 15 residues. V trimming: 11 bases; J trimming: 5 bases; junction bases outside the gene matches: 14. The CDR3 DNA is TGTGCCGGGCTAGCGGGGGGCGCGGCCCCCCACGAGCAGTACTTC. Its protein is CAGLAGGAAPHEQYF.

This clone was recorded only once. The chain joins TRBV19 to TRBJ1-1; TRBD1 agrees at 7 bases. Germline CDR1 LNHDA, CDR2 SQIVND (reference sequence). V lost 6 bases to trimming and J lost 4 bases; unmatched junction nucleotides: 8. This CDR3 region has 14 residues. Written as DNA, the CDR3 is TGTGCCAGTAGCTTACTACAGGGGATCACTGAAGCTTTCTTT. Translation: CASSLLQGITEAFF.

This chain uses TRBV21-1 with TRBJ2-3; the table assigns TRBD2, which was not confirmed against the DNA. TRBV21-1 is tagged as a pseudogene. CDR3 length: 14 residues. The CDR3 reads CASILVVVADTQYF. CDR3 bases: TGTGCCAGCATCCTGGTAGTCGTCGCAGATACGCAGTATTTT.

The gene calls are TRBV7-8 and TRBJ1-2; TRBD1 might be the D (6 bases). Germline V gene data show CDR1 as SGHVS and CDR2 as FQNEAQ. The CDR3 is made up of 16 amino acids. V dropped 1 base and J dropped 3 bases, with 15 bases sitting between them. The CDR3 nucleotides are TGTGCCAGCAGCTTAGATACCAGGGGATTAGACTATGGCTACACCTTC. This encodes CASSLDTRGLDYGYTF.

This clone is a singleton in its sample. The V gene is TRBV11-2, the J gene TRBJ1-6, with D possibly matching TRBD1 (5 bases). The CDR3 runs to 15 residues. Deletions cut 3 bases from V and 7 bases from J, with 13 bases between. Germline V lookup: CDR1 SGHAT, CDR2 FQNNGV. In DNA, the CDR3 is TGTGCCAGCAGCTTGTCCCAGGGTGGAAATTCACCCCTCCACTTT. It encodes CASSLSQGGNSPLHF.

The V call is TRBV19, the J call TRBJ1-2; TRBD1 might be the D (5 bases). CDR3 length: 16 residues. Germline CDR1 and CDR2: LNHDA and SQIVND (reference sequence). The V end was cut by 7 bases, the J end by 4 bases, with 22 bases between. The CDR3 DNA is TGTGCCAGTACCCCCCAGGTGGGGGGAGGGATCTATGGCTACACCTTC. Its protein is CASTPQVGGGIYGYTF.

The chain links TRBV6-5 to TRBJ1-3; 7 bases are shared with TRBD1. Germline V gives CDR1 MNHEY, CDR2 SVGAGI. V dropped 11 bases and J dropped 2; count of bases not matched to a gene: 9. This CDR3 has 14 amino acids. For the CDR3, the DNA is TGTGCCGTCCAACTAGACAGGGCTGGAAACACCATATATTTT. Translation: CAVQLDRAGNTIYF.

This chain links TRBV29-1 with TRBJ2-3; D possibly corresponds to TRBD1 (5 bases). Germline CDR1 SQVTM, CDR2 ANQGSEA. The CDR3 spans 14 residues. V lost 6 bases and J lost 2, with 15 bases in between. CDR3 sequence: CSVGATDFTDTQYF. Here the CDR3 DNA reads TGCAGCGTAGGGGCCACCGACTTCACAGATACGCAGTATTTT.

V usage is TRBV12-3 or TRBV12-4 and J usage is TRBJ2-3; D gene unclear. Trimming pared 10 bases from V and 1 base from J, leaving 9 bases between. The CDR3 spans 12 residues. The CDR3 DNA reads TGTGCCATCCGTAGAGGCACAGATACGCAGTATTTT. Amino acids: CAIRRGTDTQYF.

Note on this clone: One junction end disagrees with the germline gene, perhaps due to a read error. The chain joins TRBV19 to TRBJ2-2; D gene uncertain. This CDR3 contains 14 residues. Germline CDR1 is LNHDA and CDR2 is SQIVND (reference sequence). CDR3 amino acids: CASSIMASTGELFF. The CDR3 DNA is TGTGCCAGCAGTATAATGGCCAGCACCGGGGAGCTGTTTTTT.

This chain joins TRBV7-9 and TRBJ2-1; TRBD1 agrees at 8 bases. J lost 8 bases, V lost 5 bases, and 5 bases had no gene match. CDR1 is SEHNR, CDR2 FQNEAQ, per germline (reference sequence). The CDR3 sequence is 13 residues long. The CDR3 DNA is TGTGCCAGCAGCCCCCAGGGGGCCCATGAGCAGTTCTTC. This gives the protein CASSPQGAHEQFF.

This chain connects TRBV9 to TRBJ2-5, with a weak D call TRBD2 (6 bases). Trimming took off 3 bases at V and 2 bases at J, with 14 bases between the two ends. The CDR3 is 15 residues long. CDR1 and CDR2 from the germline V gene are SGDLS and YYNGEE. The CDR3 here is CASSGGDGEQETQYF. CDR3 nucleotides: TGTGCCAGCAGCGGGGGGGACGGAGAACAAGAGACCCAGTACTTC. Full variable domain (missing parts from reference TRBV9 and TRBJ2-5): DSGVTQTPKHLITATGQRVTLRCSPRSGDLSVYWYQQSLDQGLQFLIQYYNGEERAKGNILERFSAQQFPDLHSELNLSSLELGDSALYFCASSGGDGEQETQYFGPGTRLLVL.

A few counts support this clone. This chain connects TRBV19 to TRBJ2-3; D may be TRBD1 (5 bases). The CDR3 has 15 amino acids. Germline V gives CDR1 LNHDA, CDR2 SQIVND (reference sequence). V lost 3 bases to trimming and J lost 8 bases, with 18 bases between them. The CDR3 protein is CASSILGRAKGTQYF. The CDR3 bases are TGTGCCAGTAGTATTTTGGGCAGGGCTAAAGGTACGCAGTATTTT.

This clone was observed a handful of times. This sequence joins TRBV5-5 and TRBJ1-6; TRBD1 matches at 8 bases. The J segment lost 7 bases and the V segment lost 4 bases, leaving 10 bases of the junction unmatched. The CDR3 is made up of 16 amino acids. Per the germline V gene, CDR1 is SGHKS and CDR2 is YYEKEE (reference sequence). As DNA, the CDR3 is TGTGCCAGCAGCCAGACCTCCAGGGGGCAGAATTCACCCCTCCACTTT. Translation: CASSQTSRGQNSPLHF.

The chain employs TRBV5-5 and TRBJ1-6; 7 bases align to TRBD1. The V gene's germline CDR1 is SGHKS and CDR2 YYEKEE (reference sequence). This CDR3 region has 13 residues. V was clipped by 6 bases and J by 10 bases; unmatched bases: 7. The CDR3 nucleotides read TGTGCCAGCATCCCGGACAGGTCCTCACCCCTCCACTTT. Protein product: CASIPDRSSPLHF.

The chain has TRBV6-5 and TRBJ1-1; 9 bases match TRBD1. Trimming removed 6 bases from V and 6 bases from J; junction bases left unmatched: 8. The CDR3 length is 14 residues. Germline assignment: CDR1 MNHEY and CDR2 SVGAGI. The CDR3: CASSGDRVTAEAFF. Here the CDR3 DNA reads TGTGCCAGCAGCGGGGACAGGGTAACCGCTGAAGCTTTCTTT.

V gene TRBV6-5 combines with J gene TRBJ1-3; D is uncertain. The CDR3 has 11 residues. Per the germline V gene, CDR1 is MNHEY and CDR2 is SVGAGI. V was pared by 10 bases and J by 2 bases, with 6 bases between. The CDR3 sequence is CATPAGNTIYF. DNA for the CDR3: TGTGCCACCCCGGCTGGAAACACCATATATTTT.

V usage is TRBV5-1 and J usage is TRBJ2-1; 10 positions agree with TRBD2. This CDR3 region has 17 residues. CDR1 SGHRS and CDR2 YFSETQ come from the germline V gene. The V segment lost 0 bases and the J segment 7 bases; nucleotides outside the gene matches: 10. The CDR3 DNA follows: TGCGCCAGCAGCTTGGAGTTCAGCGGGGGGGCCGGTAATGAGCAGTTCTTC. Protein product: CASSLEFSGGAGNEQFF. Based on the CDR3 plus reference TRBV5-1 and TRBJ2-1, the full variable domain is KAGVTQTPRYLIKTRGQQVTLSCSPISGHRSVSWYQQTPGQGLQFLFEYFSETQRNKGNFPGRFSGRQFSNSRSEMNVSTLELGDSALYLCASSLEFSGGAGNEQFFGPGTRLTVL.

V and J are TRBV27 and TRBJ1-5, with D possibly TRBD1 on 6 matching bases. V was pared by 1 base and J by 6 bases, with 10 bases between. The CDR3 loop spans 14 amino acids. Germline V gene lookup returns CDR1 MNHEY and CDR2 SMNVEV (reference sequence). CDR3 amino acids: CASSLWAGAQPQHF. CDR3 nucleotides: TGTGCCAGCAGTTTATGGGCAGGGGCTCAGCCCCAGCATTTT.

The chain joins TRBV5-1 to TRBJ2-1; TRBD1 aligns across 10 bases. The germline V gene has CDR1 SGHRS and CDR2 YFSETQ. V trimming: 4 bases; J trimming: 9 bases; junction bases outside the gene matches: 4. The CDR3 spans 13 residues. For the CDR3, the DNA is TGCGCCAGCAGCGTGGGACAGGGGACTGAGCAGTTCTTC. Encoded protein: CASSVGQGTEQFF.